This T cell receptor beta chain was identified during a study of pediatric ulcerative colitis. This CDR3 region has 14 residues. V dropped 6 bases and J dropped 3 bases, with 11 bases sitting between them. Germline values: CDR1 WSHSY, CDR2 SAAADI. During colonoscopy, one to two rectal pinch biopsies were collected. TCRdb's table, derived via immunoSEQ multiplex PCR, lists solely in-frame clones and lacks some. This sample carries roughly 45,000 clones, about four fifths of them seen once, and the ten largest clones take 3% to 4.5%. The rearrangement uses TRBV10-2 and TRBJ2-2; D is possibly TRBD1 (6 bases). Sequencing used gut tissue. The receptor comes from a girl between 10 and 17 years old with moderate ulcerative colitis. CDR3 loop: CASRYAGDTGELFF. CDR3 sequence (DNA): TGCGCCAGCAGGTACGCAGGGGACACCGGGGAGCTGTTTTTT.